What follows are 9 T cell receptor beta chains derived from one specimen sequenced in a study of T cell responses to AZD1222 COVID-19 vaccine. Using immunoSEQ multiplex PCR, the repertoire was profiled, and TCRdb retains in-frame clones only, with some absent. The repertoire holds about 100,000 clones, with about 86% as singletons. Sequenced material: peripheral blood, taken on day 0 of AZD1222 vaccination. Receptors were obtained from an adult in good health.

The V and J genes are TRBV7-2 and TRBJ2-2, with 7 bases lining up with TRBD2. The junction had 8 bases not matched to a gene; V was cut back by 2 bases and J by 5 bases. In germline, CDR1 is SGHTA, CDR2 FQGNSA. The CDR3 totals 16 residues. The CDR3 DNA is TGTGCCAGCAGCTTATCATCCGGGGGGAAGACCGGGGAGCTGTTTTTT. Protein sequence: CASSLSSGGKTGELFF.

This clone has only a few counts. The chain uses TRBV28 and TRBJ1-6, with unresolved D. The CDR3 extends over 13 amino acids. Trimming pared 6 bases from V and 2 bases from J, leaving 5 bases between. Germline V gives CDR1 MDHEN, CDR2 SYDVKM. The DNA for the CDR3 is TGTGCCAGCAGCCCCCCCTATAATTCACCCCTCCACTTT. Protein: CASSPPYNSPLHF. Full variable domain (outside the CDR3, taken from reference TRBV28 and TRBJ1-6): DVKVTQSSRYLVKRTGEKVFLECVQDMDHENMFWYRQDPGLGLRLIYFSYDVKMKEKGDIPEGYSVSREKKERFSLILESASTNQTSMYLCASSPPYNSPLHFGNGTRLTVT.

The J gene is TRBJ2-1, the V gene TRBV4-2; TRBD2 matches at 9 bases. The CDR3 loop spans 17 amino acids. Germline V CDR1 and CDR2: LGHNA, YNFKEQ. Germline trimming cut 1 base from V and 4 bases from J; bases unmatched to any gene: 8. Here the CDR3 reads CASSQALTSGPYNEQFF. The CDR3 nucleotides read TGTGCCAGCAGCCAAGCTTTGACTAGCGGACCTTACAATGAGCAGTTCTTC.

The V gene is TRBV6-5, the J gene TRBJ1-4; 8 bases are a match to TRBD1. The CDR3 length is 14 residues. V shed 6 bases and J 8 bases; nucleotides not matched to a gene: 8. Germline CDR1 and CDR2: MNHEY and SVGAGI. CDR3 nucleotide sequence: TGTGCCAGCAGAACGGGCAGGGGGCGCGAAAAACTGTTTTTT. Translating gives CASRTGRGREKLFF.

This chain joins TRBV2 and TRBJ1-6, with no clear D. The germline V and J ends were trimmed by 6 bases and 7 bases, with 10 bases remaining between them. CDR1 and CDR2 from the germline V gene are SNHLY and FYNNEI. The CDR3 runs to 13 residues. This chain's CDR3 is CASRAGFNSPLHF. CDR3 DNA sequence: TGTGCCAGCAGAGCCGGGTTCAATTCACCCCTCCACTTT.

The genes are TRBV7-2 and TRBJ2-3, with a possible D match to TRBD2 (6 bases). CDR1 is SGHTA, CDR2 FQGNSA, per germline. V lost 1 base and J lost 8, with 13 bases in between. The CDR3 contains 14 residues. The CDR3 sequence is CASSLDSGAGTQYF. Here the CDR3 DNA reads TGTGCCAGCAGCTTAGATAGCGGTGCAGGTACGCAGTATTTT.

The chain combines TRBV27 with TRBJ2-7; TRBD2 is a possible D gene (7 bases). The CDR3 has 15 residues. The germline CDR1 and CDR2 sequences are MNHEY and SMNVEV (reference sequence). V shed 7 bases and J shed 6 bases, with 22 bases lying between them. Written as DNA, the CDR3 is TGTGCCAGCAACACCAAGATGGGGGGGGGCCCCGAGCAGTACTTC. The encoded protein is CASNTKMGGGPEQYF.

CDR3 bases: TGTGCCAGCATTAGTACGGGACAGGGTCGAGGAGCTTTCTTT. Protein sequence: CASISTGQGRGAFF. This chain connects TRBV27 to TRBJ1-1; 9 bases are a match to TRBD1. The length of the CDR3 is 14 residues. Trimming cost V 7 bases and J 10 bases; bases outside gene matches: 13. Germline V lookup: CDR1 MNHEY, CDR2 SMNVEV (reference sequence).

The chain recombines TRBV18 with TRBJ2-1; 8 nucleotides agree with TRBD2. The CDR3 length is 15 residues. Germline V gene lookup returns CDR1 KGHSH and CDR2 LQKENI. Losses at the gene ends were 3 bases for V and 10 bases for J; bases not matched to a gene: 11. CDR3 loop: CASSPQSGGFNEQFF. In DNA, the CDR3 is TGTGCCAGCTCACCCCAGAGCGGGGGATTTAACGAGCAGTTCTTC. Looking up the rest from reference TRBV18 and TRBJ2-1 gives the full variable domain: NAGVMQNPRHLVRRRGQEARLRCSPMKGHSHVYWYRQLPEEGLKFMVYLQKENIIDESGMPKERFSAEFPKEGPSILRIQQVVRGDSAAYFCASSPQSGGFNEQFFGPGTRLTVL.